This T cell receptor beta chain was sequenced during a study of T cell responses to AZD1222 COVID-19 vaccine. TCRdb keeps only in-frame clones here, not all; method: immunoSEQ multiplex PCR. The sample holds 130,000 to 150,000 clones, roughly 89% seen once. The CDR3 is 14 amino acids. Looked up from germline, CDR1 is SNHLY and CDR2 is FYNNEI. Trimming pared 8 bases from V and 0 bases from J, leaving 12 bases between. The chain carries TRBV2 and TRBJ2-3; D may correspond to TRBD1 or TRBD2 (6 bases each). The input for sequencing was peripheral blood, taken on day 0 of AZD1222 vaccination. This receptor was identified in an adult in good health. The CDR3 here is CASLRGASTDTQYF. In DNA, the CDR3 is TGTGCCAGCCTAAGGGGGGCTAGCACAGATACGCAGTATTTT.